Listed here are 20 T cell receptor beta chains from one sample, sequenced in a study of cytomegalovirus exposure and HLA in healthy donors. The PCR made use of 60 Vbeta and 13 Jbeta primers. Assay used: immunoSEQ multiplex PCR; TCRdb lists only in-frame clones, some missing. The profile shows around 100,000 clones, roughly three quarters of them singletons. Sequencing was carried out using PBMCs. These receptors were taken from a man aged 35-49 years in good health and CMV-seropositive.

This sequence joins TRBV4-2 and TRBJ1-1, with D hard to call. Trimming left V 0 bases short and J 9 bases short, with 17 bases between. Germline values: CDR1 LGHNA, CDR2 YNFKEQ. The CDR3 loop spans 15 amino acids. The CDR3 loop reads CASSQDAGWVDQAFF. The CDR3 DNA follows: TGTGCCAGCAGCCAAGACGCCGGGTGGGTTGATCAAGCTTTCTTT.

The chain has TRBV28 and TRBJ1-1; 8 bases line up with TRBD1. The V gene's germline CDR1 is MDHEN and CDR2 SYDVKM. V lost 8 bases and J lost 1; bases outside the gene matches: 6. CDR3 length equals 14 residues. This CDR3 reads CASQGQGGNTEAFF. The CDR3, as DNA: TGTGCCAGCCAAGGACAGGGCGGGAACACTGAAGCTTTCTTT.

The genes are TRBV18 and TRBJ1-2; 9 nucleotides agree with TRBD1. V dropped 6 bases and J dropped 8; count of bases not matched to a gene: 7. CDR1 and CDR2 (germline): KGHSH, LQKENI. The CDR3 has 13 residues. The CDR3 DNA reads TGTGCCAGCTCGCTACAGGGGGCGCAAGGCTACACCTTC. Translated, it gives CASSLQGAQGYTF. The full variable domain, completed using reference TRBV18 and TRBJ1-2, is NAGVMQNPRHLVRRRGQEARLRCSPMKGHSHVYWYRQLPEEGLKFMVYLQKENIIDESGMPKERFSAEFPKEGPSILRIQQVVRGDSAAYFCASSLQGAQGYTFGSGTRLTVV.

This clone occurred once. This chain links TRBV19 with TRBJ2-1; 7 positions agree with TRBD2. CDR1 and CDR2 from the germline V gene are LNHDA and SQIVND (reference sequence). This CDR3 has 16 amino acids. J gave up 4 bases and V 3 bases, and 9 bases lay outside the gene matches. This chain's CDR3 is CASSIIGGLEYNEQFF. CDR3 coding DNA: TGTGCCAGTAGTATCATAGGAGGACTAGAATACAATGAGCAGTTCTTC.

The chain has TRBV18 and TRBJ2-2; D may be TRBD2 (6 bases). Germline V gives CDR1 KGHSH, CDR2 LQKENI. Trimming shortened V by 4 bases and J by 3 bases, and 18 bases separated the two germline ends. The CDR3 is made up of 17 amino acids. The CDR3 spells CASSQNYLGGDTGELFF. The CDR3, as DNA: TGTGCCAGCTCACAGAACTATTTGGGAGGTGACACCGGGGAGCTGTTTTTT.

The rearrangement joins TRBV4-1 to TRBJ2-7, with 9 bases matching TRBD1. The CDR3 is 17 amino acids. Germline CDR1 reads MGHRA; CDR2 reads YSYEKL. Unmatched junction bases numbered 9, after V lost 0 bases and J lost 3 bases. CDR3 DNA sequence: TGCGCCAGCAGCCAAGATCTGGACAGGGGAGGAATCTACGAGCAGTACGTC. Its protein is CASSQDLDRGGIYEQYV.

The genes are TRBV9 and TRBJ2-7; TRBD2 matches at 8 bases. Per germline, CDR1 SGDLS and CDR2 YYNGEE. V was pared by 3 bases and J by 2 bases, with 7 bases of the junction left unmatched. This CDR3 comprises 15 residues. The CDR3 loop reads CASSGGLAGPYEQYF. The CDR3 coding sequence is TGTGCCAGCAGCGGGGGTCTAGCGGGCCCCTACGAGCAGTACTTC.

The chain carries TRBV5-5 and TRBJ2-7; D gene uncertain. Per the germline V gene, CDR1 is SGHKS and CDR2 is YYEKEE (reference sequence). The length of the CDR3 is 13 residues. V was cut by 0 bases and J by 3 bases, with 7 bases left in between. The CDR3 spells CASSLGVGYEQYV. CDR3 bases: TGTGCCAGCAGCTTGGGGGTGGGCTACGAGCAGTACGTC.

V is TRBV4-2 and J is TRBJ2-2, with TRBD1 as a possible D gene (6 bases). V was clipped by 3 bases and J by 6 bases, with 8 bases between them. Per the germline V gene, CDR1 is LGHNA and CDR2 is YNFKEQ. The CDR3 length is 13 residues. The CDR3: CASSHKGAGELFF. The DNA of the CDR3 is TGTGCCAGCAGCCACAAGGGGGCCGGGGAGCTGTTTTTT.

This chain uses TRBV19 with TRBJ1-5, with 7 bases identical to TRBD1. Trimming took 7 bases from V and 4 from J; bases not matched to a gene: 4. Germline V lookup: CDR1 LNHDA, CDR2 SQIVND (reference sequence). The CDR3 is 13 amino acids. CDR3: CASIGQENQPQHF. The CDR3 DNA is TGTGCCAGTATAGGACAGGAGAATCAGCCCCAGCATTTT.

CDR3 amino acids: CASSSSGSSYEQYF. The CDR3 region has the DNA TGTGCCAGTAGTTCTAGCGGGTCCTCCTACGAGCAGTACTTC. The V and J genes are TRBV19 and TRBJ2-7, with 8 bases that match TRBD2. Germline loops: CDR1 LNHDA, CDR2 SQIVND (reference sequence). CDR3 length equals 14 residues. Trimming removed 5 bases from V and 0 bases from J; junction bases left unmatched: 3.

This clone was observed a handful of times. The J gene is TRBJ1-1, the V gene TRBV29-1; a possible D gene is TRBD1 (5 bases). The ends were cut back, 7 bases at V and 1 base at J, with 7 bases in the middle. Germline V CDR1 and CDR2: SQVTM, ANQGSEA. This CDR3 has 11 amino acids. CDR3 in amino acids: CSATENTEAFF. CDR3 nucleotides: TGCAGCGCGACAGAGAACACTGAAGCTTTCTTT.

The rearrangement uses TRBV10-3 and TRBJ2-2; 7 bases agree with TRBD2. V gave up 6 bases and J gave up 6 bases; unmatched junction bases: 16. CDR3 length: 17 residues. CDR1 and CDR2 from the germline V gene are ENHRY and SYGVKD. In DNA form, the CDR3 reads TGTGCCATCAGCCCAACCCATATTACTAGCGAACCCGGGGAGCTGTTTTTT. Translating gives CAISPTHITSEPGELFF.

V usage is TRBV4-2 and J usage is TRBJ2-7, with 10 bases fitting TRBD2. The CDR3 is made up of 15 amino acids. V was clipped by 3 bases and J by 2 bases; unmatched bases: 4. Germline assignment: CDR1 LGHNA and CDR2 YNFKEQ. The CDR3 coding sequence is TGTGCCAGCAGCCAGACTAGCGGGTCAGCCTACGAGCAGTACTTC. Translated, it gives CASSQTSGSAYEQYF.

Here the CDR3 reads CASSPGGRNEQYF. CDR3 DNA sequence: TGCGCCAGCTCCCCCGGTGGGAGAAACGAGCAGTACTTC. This chain links TRBV10-1 with TRBJ2-7; a weak D match, TRBD2 (5 bases). Trimming pared 8 bases from V and 5 bases from J, leaving 16 bases between. This CDR3 has 13 residues. The germline CDR1 and CDR2 sequences are WNHNN and SYGVQD (reference sequence).

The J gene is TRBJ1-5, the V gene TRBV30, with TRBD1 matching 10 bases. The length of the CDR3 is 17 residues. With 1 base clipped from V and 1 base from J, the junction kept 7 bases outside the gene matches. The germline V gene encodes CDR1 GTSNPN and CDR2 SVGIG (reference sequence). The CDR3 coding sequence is TGTGCCTGGAGTGGAGGGACAGGGGCCTCAAGCAATCAGCCCCAGCATTTT. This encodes CAWSGGTGASSNQPQHF.

The CDR3 DNA reads TGTGCCAGCAGTTACACAGGGCCCTCTGGGGCCAACGTCCTGACTTTC. It codes for CASSYTGPSGANVLTF. V and J are TRBV2 and TRBJ2-6; TRBD1 might be the D (6 bases). V lost 5 bases, J lost 0 bases, and 11 bases lay in between. CDR1 and CDR2 from the germline V gene are SNHLY and FYNNEI. This CDR3 is built from 16 residues.

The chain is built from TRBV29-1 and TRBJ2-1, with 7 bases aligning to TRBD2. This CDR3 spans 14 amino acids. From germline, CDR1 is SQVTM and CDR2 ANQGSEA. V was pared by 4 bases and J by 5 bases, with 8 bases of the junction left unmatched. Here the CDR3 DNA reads TGCAGCGTTGCGGGCGGGAGCGCGAACAATGAGCAGTTCTTC. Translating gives CSVAGGSANNEQFF.

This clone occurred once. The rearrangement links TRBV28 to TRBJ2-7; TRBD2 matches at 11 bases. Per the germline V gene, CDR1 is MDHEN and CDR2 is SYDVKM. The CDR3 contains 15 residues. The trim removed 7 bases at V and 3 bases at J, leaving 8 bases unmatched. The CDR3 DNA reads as TGTGCCAGCACCCCACTAGCGGGAGTCATCTACGAGCAGTACTTC. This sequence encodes CASTPLAGVIYEQYF.

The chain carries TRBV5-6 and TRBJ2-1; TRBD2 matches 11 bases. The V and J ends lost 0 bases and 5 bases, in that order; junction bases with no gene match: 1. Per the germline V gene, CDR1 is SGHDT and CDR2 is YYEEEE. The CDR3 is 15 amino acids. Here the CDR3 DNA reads TGTGCCAGCAGCTTGGGGGGACTAGCGGACAATGAGCAGTTCTTC. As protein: CASSLGGLADNEQFF.